The 27 T cell receptor beta chains below come from one sample, sequenced in a study of technical replicates of blood from a few donors. Produced via immunoSEQ multiplex PCR; TCRdb's table is partial and in-frame only. The sample holds tens of thousands of clones, around 90% seen once. The sample was T cells isolated from PBMCs. Every receptor here comes from a human donor in good health.

The chain couples TRBV7-2 to TRBJ2-3; 10 bases agree with TRBD2. The CDR3 contains 17 residues. Germline loops: CDR1 SGHTA, CDR2 FQGNSA. The junction had 9 bases not matched to a gene; V was cut back by 4 bases and J by 2 bases. CDR3 DNA sequence: TGTGCCAGCAGCTGGGGATGGACTAGCGGACCCACAGATACGCAGTATTTT. Its translation is CASSWGWTSGPTDTQYF. Using reference TRBV7-2 and TRBJ2-3 for the parts outside the CDR3, the full variable domain is GAGVSQSPSNKVTEKGKDVELRCDPISGHTALYWYRQSLGQGLEFLIYFQGNSAPDKSGLPSDRFSAERTGGSVSTLTIQRTQQEDSAVYLCASSWGWTSGPTDTQYFGPGTRLTVL.

The J gene is TRBJ2-3, the V gene TRBV13, with TRBD2 matching 8 bases. Germline loops: CDR1 PRHDT, CDR2 FYEKMQ (reference sequence). The ends lost 4 bases at V and 1 base at J; junction bases unmatched: 16. The CDR3 is 19 amino acids. CDR3 sequence reads: CASSSPGTRPEKGTDTQYF. CDR3 nucleotide sequence: TGTGCCAGCAGCTCTCCCGGGACTAGGCCGGAGAAGGGCACAGATACGCAGTATTTT. Full variable domain (remainder filled in from reference TRBV13 and TRBJ2-3): AAGVIQSPRHLIKEKRETATLKCYPIPRHDTVYWYQQGPGQDPQFLISFYEKMQSDKGSIPDRFSAQQFSDYHSELNMSSLELGDSALYFCASSSPGTRPEKGTDTQYFGPGTRLTVL.

The chain joins TRBV27 to TRBJ2-7; D might be TRBD2 (6 bases). The CDR3 contains 19 residues. CDR1 is MNHEY and CDR2 is SMNVEV in the germline V gene (reference sequence). The V end was cut by 3 bases, the J end by 0 bases, with 24 bases between. CDR3 nucleotides: TGTGCCAGCAGTTTCGGCCCCCCTCCGGACTATGGCAGCTCCTACGAGCAGTACTTC. The encoded protein is CASSFGPPPDYGSSYEQYF.

This clone was seen a single time. The V call is TRBV28, the J call TRBJ1-5, with D possibly matching TRBD1 (6 bases). The CDR3 runs 15 residues. The germline V gene has CDR1 MDHEN and CDR2 SYDVKM. V shed 5 bases and J shed 6 bases, with 17 bases lying between them. The CDR3: CASSPPGQMGQPQHF. CDR3 sequence (DNA): TGTGCCAGCAGTCCCCCAGGACAGATGGGTCAGCCCCAGCATTTT. Full variable domain (missing parts from reference TRBV28 and TRBJ1-5): DVKVTQSSRYLVKRTGEKVFLECVQDMDHENMFWYRQDPGLGLRLIYFSYDVKMKEKGDIPEGYSVSREKKERFSLILESASTNQTSMYLCASSPPGQMGQPQHFGDGTRLSIL.

This clone has more than one count but fewer than ten. The chain couples TRBV30 to TRBJ1-1; tentatively, D is TRBD1 (6 bases). Looked up from germline, CDR1 is GTSNPN and CDR2 is SVGIG (reference sequence). With 2 bases removed from V and 6 bases from J, the gap between germline ends came to 13 bases. This CDR3 is 13 amino acids long. CDR3 coding DNA: TGTGCCTGGAGTCGAGGGGGTGTAGCTGAAGCTTTCTTT. Residues: CAWSRGGVAEAFF.

This chain connects TRBV10-3 to TRBJ2-5; the D gene is possibly TRBD1 (6 bases). The CDR3 loop spans 13 amino acids. V was pared by 4 bases and J by 2 bases, with 8 bases between. Germline assignment: CDR1 ENHRY and CDR2 SYGVKD. The chain's CDR3 is CAISGGQQETQYF. CDR3 coding DNA: TGTGCCATCAGTGGAGGACAGCAAGAGACCCAGTACTTC.

The CDR3 DNA sequence: TGTGCCAGCAGCCCAGGACAGGGAGGAACACCCCTCCACTTT. It encodes CASSPGQGGTPLHF. This rearrangement joins TRBV7-9 to TRBJ1-6, with 8 bases that match TRBD1. V lost 5 bases to trimming and J lost 11 bases; unmatched junction nucleotides: 8. This CDR3 is 14 amino acids long. Germline V gene data show CDR1 as SEHNR and CDR2 as FQNEAQ (reference sequence).

The V and J genes are TRBV19 and TRBJ1-2; tentatively, D is TRBD1 (5 bases). This CDR3 is 15 amino acids long. Germline CDR1 reads LNHDA; CDR2 reads SQIVND (reference sequence). The V and J ends lost 7 bases and 0 bases respectively, with 15 bases between them. The CDR3 loop is CASTPWGSSNYGYTF. In DNA, the CDR3 is TGTGCCAGTACTCCATGGGGCAGCTCTAACTATGGCTACACCTTC.

The chain carries TRBV7-9 and TRBJ1-1; D unresolved. Trimming left V 3 bases short and J 5 bases short, with 16 bases between. CDR1 SEHNR and CDR2 FQNEAQ come from the germline V gene (reference sequence). This CDR3 region has 15 residues. The CDR3 is CASSFPRESPTEAFF. CDR3 nucleotide sequence: TGTGCCAGCAGCTTTCCCCGGGAGAGTCCGACTGAAGCTTTCTTT.

The chain combines TRBV15 with TRBJ1-3; D possibly corresponds to TRBD1 (5 bases). V lost 4 bases and J lost 0, with 13 bases in between. CDR3 length equals 16 residues. The V gene's germline CDR1 is LNHNV and CDR2 YYDKDF (reference sequence). The CDR3 loop is CATSIIGGTSGNTIYF. For the CDR3, the DNA is TGTGCCACCAGCATAATCGGGGGTACCTCTGGAAACACCATATATTTT.

This clone was seen a single time. The rearrangement links TRBV6-5 to TRBJ1-1; TRBD1 is a possible D gene (5 bases). CDR1 is MNHEY, CDR2 SVGAGI, per germline. V lost 5 bases, J lost 1 base, and 8 bases lay in between. This CDR3 is 13 amino acids long. The CDR3 loop is CASSTTENTEAFF. CDR3 sequence (DNA): TGTGCCAGCAGTACGACAGAGAACACTGAAGCTTTCTTT.

The rearrangement links TRBV18 to TRBJ2-3; 11 nucleotides agree with TRBD2. CDR1 and CDR2 from the germline V gene are KGHSH and LQKENI. Trimming took 4 bases from V and 4 from J; bases not matched to a gene: 4. This CDR3 region has 15 residues. The CDR3, as DNA: TGTGCCAGCTCACGACTAGCGGGATCCGCAGATACGCAGTATTTT. This translates into CASSRLAGSADTQYF.

The chain is built from TRBV5-1 and TRBJ2-7; 9 nucleotides align to TRBD2. The CDR3 totals 15 residues. Germline CDR1 reads SGHRS; CDR2 reads YFSETQ. J was trimmed by 5 bases and V by 3 bases; bases with no gene match: 9. CDR3 residues: CASSSTGTSYDEQYF. The CDR3 DNA sequence: TGCGCCAGCAGCTCGACCGGGACTAGCTACGACGAGCAGTACTTC.

The J gene is TRBJ1-2, the V gene TRBV4-1, with D possibly matching TRBD1 (6 bases). The V end was cut by 1 base, the J end by 2 bases, with 11 bases between. This CDR3 spans 15 amino acids. Per the germline V gene, CDR1 is MGHRA and CDR2 is YSYEKL. The CDR3, as DNA: TGCGCCAGCAGCCAAGGCAGGGGCACCAACTATGGCTACACCTTC. Encoded protein: CASSQGRGTNYGYTF.

The V gene is TRBV6-5, the J gene TRBJ2-1, with TRBD2 matching 8 bases. Germline V gives CDR1 MNHEY, CDR2 SVGAGI. The CDR3 extends over 15 amino acids. The ends lost 5 bases at V and 3 bases at J; junction bases unmatched: 6. For the CDR3, the DNA is TGTGCCAGCAGTCGACTAGCGAATCACTACAATGAGCAGTTCTTC. It specifies CASSRLANHYNEQFF.

This clone occurred once. This chain connects TRBV6-5 to TRBJ2-7; no definite D call. This CDR3 has 15 amino acids. Trimming took off 0 bases at V and 2 bases at J, with 11 bases between the two ends. In germline, CDR1 is MNHEY, CDR2 SVGAGI. The CDR3, as DNA: TGTGCCAGCAGTTACTCTGTCGTCAGAACCTACGAGCAGTACTTC. This sequence encodes CASSYSVVRTYEQYF.

The chain has TRBV28 and TRBJ2-7; 7 nucleotides line up with TRBD1. The CDR3 has 15 residues. CDR1 is MDHEN, CDR2 SYDVKM, per germline. V lost 4 bases, J lost 0 bases, and 6 bases stayed unmatched. The CDR3 is CASSSSGTDSYEQYF. The CDR3 DNA reads as TGTGCCAGCAGTTCATCCGGGACAGACTCCTACGAGCAGTACTTC. Variable domain in full (rest from reference TRBV28 and TRBJ2-7): DVKVTQSSRYLVKRTGEKVFLECVQDMDHENMFWYRQDPGLGLRLIYFSYDVKMKEKGDIPEGYSVSREKKERFSLILESASTNQTSMYLCASSSSGTDSYEQYFGPGTRLTVT.

This clone appeared a single time. The V and J genes are TRBV27 and TRBJ2-1; 7 bases line up with TRBD2. Per germline, CDR1 MNHEY and CDR2 SMNVEV (reference sequence). V shed 5 bases, J shed 5 bases, and the junction held 12 bases outside the gene matches. This CDR3 is built from 16 residues. The CDR3: CASSPSRTSRDNEQFF. Here the CDR3 DNA reads TGTGCCAGCAGTCCTAGTCGGACTAGTAGGGACAATGAGCAGTTCTTC.

The V call is TRBV27, the J call TRBJ2-2; D is possibly TRBD1 (5 bases). This CDR3 spans 14 amino acids. The germline gives CDR1 MNHEY, CDR2 SMNVEV (reference sequence). The V end lost 0 bases, the J end lost 7 bases, and 9 bases lay between the germline ends. The CDR3 here is CASSLSQGGGELFF. CDR3 DNA sequence: TGTGCCAGCAGTTTATCTCAGGGTGGCGGGGAGCTGTTTTTT.

The chain carries TRBV6-5 and TRBJ2-5; possibly TRBD2 for D (6 bases). The CDR3 contains 15 residues. CDR1 is MNHEY and CDR2 is SVGAGI in the germline V gene. V lost 0 bases to trimming and J lost 5 bases, with 13 bases between them. CDR3 sequence (DNA): TGTGCCAGCAGTTACTCGACTGGGGGGTTCGAGACCCAGTACTTC. Translated, it gives CASSYSTGGFETQYF.

The chain has TRBV19 and TRBJ1-5; D uncertain. CDR1 is LNHDA, CDR2 SQIVND, per germline (reference sequence). The V gene lost 7 bases and the J gene lost 4 bases, with 11 bases spanning the gap. This CDR3 comprises 13 residues. CDR3 sequence: CASNVERNQPQHF. The CDR3 DNA follows: TGTGCCAGTAATGTCGAGAGAAATCAGCCCCAGCATTTT.

The chain couples TRBV9 to TRBJ2-1, with 9 bases matching TRBD2. Germline values: CDR1 SGDLS, CDR2 YYNGEE. Trimming cost V 0 bases and J 3 bases; bases outside gene matches: 4. CDR3 length equals 16 residues. CDR3 in amino acids: CASSVEASGIYNEQFF. For the CDR3, the DNA is TGTGCCAGCAGCGTAGAGGCTAGCGGGATCTACAATGAGCAGTTCTTC.

The V call is TRBV19, the J call TRBJ2-3; 7 bases fit TRBD1. The junction had 4 bases not matched to a gene; V was cut back by 2 bases and J by 5 bases. The CDR3 runs 14 residues. The V gene's germline CDR1 is LNHDA and CDR2 SQIVND (reference sequence). The CDR3 DNA reads as TGTGCCAGTAGTATAACAGGGGAACAAGATACGCAGTATTTT. It codes for CASSITGEQDTQYF.

On this clone: A junction end diverges from the germline sequence, so it may reflect a read error. The chain has TRBV14 and TRBJ2-2; 7 bases align to TRBD1. This CDR3 contains 15 residues. Looked up from germline, CDR1 is SGHDN and CDR2 is FVKESK. CDR3 loop: CASRPMTGNPGELFF. The CDR3 nucleotides read TGTGCCAGCAGACCAATGACAGGGAACCCCGGGGAGCTGTTTTTT.

In this sample, this clone turned up once. The chain combines TRBV10-1 with TRBJ2-5, with 12 bases that match TRBD1. Germline CDR1 reads WNHNN; CDR2 reads SYGVQD (reference sequence). Germline trimming cut 7 bases from V and 5 bases from J; bases unmatched to any gene: 8. CDR3 length: 15 residues. The CDR3 protein is CASNPGTGGSETQYF. The CDR3, as DNA: TGCGCCAGCAATCCCGGGACAGGGGGCTCCGAGACCCAGTACTTC.

This sequence joins TRBV7-2 and TRBJ1-5, with no clear D. V lost 3 bases to trimming and J lost 6 bases, with 12 bases between them. The V gene's germline CDR1 is SGHTA and CDR2 FQGNSA. The CDR3 length is 14 residues. In nucleotides, the CDR3 is TGTGCCAGCAGCTTCGCCTCCAGAGGTCAGCCCCAGCATTTT. It yields the protein CASSFASRGQPQHF.

The chain carries TRBV5-6 and TRBJ1-1; TRBD1 matches at 9 bases. The CDR3 runs 17 residues. The V segment lost 4 bases and the J segment 1 base; nucleotides outside the gene matches: 11. Per germline, CDR1 SGHDT and CDR2 YYEEEE. For the CDR3, the DNA is TGTGCCAGCAGCGGGGGACAGGGTGAAAGAGGGAACACTGAAGCTTTCTTT. Amino acids: CASSGGQGERGNTEAFF.